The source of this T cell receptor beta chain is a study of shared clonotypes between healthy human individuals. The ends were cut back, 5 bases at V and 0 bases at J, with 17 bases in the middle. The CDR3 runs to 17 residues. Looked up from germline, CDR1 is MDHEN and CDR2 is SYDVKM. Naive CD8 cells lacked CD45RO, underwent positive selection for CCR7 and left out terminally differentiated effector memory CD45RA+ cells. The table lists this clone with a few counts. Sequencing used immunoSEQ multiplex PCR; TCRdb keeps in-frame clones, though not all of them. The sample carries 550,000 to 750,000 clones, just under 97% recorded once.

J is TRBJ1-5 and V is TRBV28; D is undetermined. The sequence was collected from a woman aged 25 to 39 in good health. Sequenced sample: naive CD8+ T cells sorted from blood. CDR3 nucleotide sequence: TGTGCCAGCAGTGAGGTATCCGGTCCCGATAGCAATCAGCCCCAGCATTTT. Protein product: CASSEVSGPDSNQPQHF.